The clone carrying this TCR beta chain is a singleton in its sample. CDR1 MNHEY and CDR2 SMNVEV come from the germline V gene (reference sequence). This CDR3 has 15 amino acids. The entry originates in a study of shared clonotypes between healthy human individuals. Profiling relied on immunoSEQ multiplex PCR, and the TCRdb table lists in-frame clones only, not all of them. The sample includes 730,000 or so clones, around 72% of them seen just once. Material: memory CD4+ T cells sorted from blood. As for subset: CD45RA-negative fraction. This receptor was identified in a woman in her twenties or thirties in good health. The chain is built from TRBV27 and TRBJ2-5; the D is unclear. The J call may not be correct, given that the DNA end is closer to TRBJ2-7. This CDR3 is CASSLSSRVTYEQYF. CDR3 nucleotides: TGTGCCAGCAGTTTATCCAGTAGGGTAACCTACGAGCAGTACTTC.